This TCR beta chain was profiled in a study of T-cell memory formation after mild COVID-19. MiXCR was run by TCRdb on the 5' RACE reads, yielding one entry per CDR3 protein. The sample holds about 410,000 distinct CDR3 sequences; under 25% are singletons and the top ten take 13%. General study results and limits: Clones contracting across day 15 to 85 had a balanced CD4/CD8 profile; later expanding clones leaned CD4+. Clonal second-wave expansions that peaked on day 37 had unconfirmed SARS-CoV-2 specificity. Among contracting clones, CD4+ were mainly CM/EM and CD8+ enriched in EMRA.

The ends lost 6 bases at V and 4 bases at J; junction bases unmatched: 6. This CDR3 spans 14 amino acids. Germline values: CDR1 MNHEY, CDR2 SVGAGI. In the case of this clonotype: Antigen unknown.

Specimen: PBMCs or a T cell subset sorted from them (not recorded which). The clonotype comes from an adult woman who had mild COVID-19 (a few samples of this study predate the infection). Cell type and time point are not known. The V and J genes are TRBV6-5 and TRBJ2-4; TRBD1 aligns across 7 bases. The CDR3 coding sequence is TGTGCCAGCAGCTATACGGGACAGAAAAACATTCAGTACTTC. It specifies CASSYTGQKNIQYF.